This passage covers 21 T cell receptor beta chains from one sample sequenced in a study of blood T cell repertoires in COVID-19. The table came from immunoSEQ multiplex PCR; TCRdb's copy has only in-frame clones and leaves some out. The sample carries hundreds of thousands of clones, about 85% recorded once. The sequenced material came from PBMCs or T cells enriched from blood (not recorded which). The source is a woman aged 45-60 years who had recovered from COVID-19.

The rearrangement links TRBV5-4 to TRBJ2-1; 14 bases align to TRBD2. The CDR3 is 15 residues long. The V and J ends lost 2 bases and 14 bases, in that order; junction bases with no gene match: 9. The V gene's germline CDR1 is SGHNT and CDR2 YYREEE (reference sequence). CDR3 amino acids: CASSFGTSGRLGKFF. CDR3 DNA sequence: TGTGCCAGCAGCTTTGGGACTAGCGGGAGATTGGGGAAGTTCTTC.

The V call is TRBV19, the J call TRBJ2-7; the D is unclear. The CDR3 extends over 18 amino acids. V was cut by 3 bases and J by 0 bases, with 21 bases left in between. Germline V gene lookup returns CDR1 LNHDA and CDR2 SQIVND (reference sequence). CDR3 region: CASSMAPVERTSSYEQYF. For the CDR3, the DNA is TGTGCCAGTAGTATGGCCCCCGTGGAGCGAACGAGCTCCTACGAGCAGTACTTC.

V is TRBV5-4 and J is TRBJ1-2, with a weak D call TRBD1 (5 bases). CDR1 and CDR2 from the germline V gene are SGHNT and YYREEE (reference sequence). The V and J ends lost 9 bases and 4 bases respectively, with 19 bases between them. This CDR3 contains 14 residues. The CDR3 is CATHSQGLSYGYTF. CDR3 coding DNA: TGTGCCACCCATTCGCAGGGCCTTTCCTATGGCTACACCTTC.

The chain couples TRBV9 to TRBJ2-7; 9 nucleotides agree with TRBD2. With 5 bases clipped from V and 1 base from J, the junction kept 7 bases outside the gene matches. The CDR3 runs to 15 residues. CDR1 is SGDLS, CDR2 YYNGEE, per germline. The CDR3 spells CASSPGLAYSYEQYF. CDR3 bases: TGTGCCAGCAGTCCGGGACTAGCTTATTCCTACGAGCAGTACTTC.

The chain links TRBV7-9 to TRBJ2-1, with TRBD2 matching over 8 bases. Per germline, CDR1 SEHNR and CDR2 FQNEAQ (reference sequence). The trim removed 6 bases at V and 4 bases at J, leaving 11 bases unmatched. CDR3 size: 16 residues. CDR3 sequence: CASSLFAGGLYNEQFF. For the CDR3, the DNA is TGTGCCAGCAGTCTCTTCGCGGGAGGATTATACAATGAGCAGTTCTTC.

This clone rates as medium-sized. The rearrangement joins TRBV4-3 to TRBJ2-7, with 8 bases aligning to TRBD2. CDR1 LGHNA and CDR2 YSLEER come from the germline V gene. Unmatched junction bases numbered 12, after V lost 2 bases and J lost 6 bases. This CDR3 is 16 amino acids long. CDR3 residues: CASSQSDPGGPSEQYF. In DNA, the CDR3 is TGCGCCAGCAGCCAAAGCGACCCGGGAGGGCCGAGCGAGCAGTACTTC.

The chain combines TRBV9 with TRBJ1-2; 7 bases align to TRBD1. Per the germline V gene, CDR1 is SGDLS and CDR2 is YYNGEE. The CDR3 consists of 15 residues. J gave up 7 bases and V 0 bases, and 9 bases lay outside the gene matches. The CDR3 bases are TGTGCCAGCAGCGTAGCCCCCGACAGGGTGGGTGGCTACACCTTC. It codes for CASSVAPDRVGGYTF.

This sequence joins TRBV24-1 and TRBJ2-3; TRBD1 matches 8 bases. Unmatched junction bases numbered 4, after V lost 6 bases and J lost 0 bases. This CDR3 has 15 amino acids. Germline V gives CDR1 KGHDR, CDR2 SFDVKD. The CDR3 sequence is CATSRRQGSTDTQYF. CDR3 nucleotides: TGTGCCACCAGTAGGCGACAGGGGAGCACAGATACGCAGTATTTT.

The J gene is TRBJ1-5, the V gene TRBV2; possible D gene TRBD1, 5 bases. V shed 3 bases and J shed 3 bases, with 12 bases lying between them. The CDR3 has 15 amino acids. Per germline, CDR1 SNHLY and CDR2 FYNNEI. CDR3 in DNA: TGTGCCAGCAGTGAGGAAACAGGCTACAATCAGCCCCAGCATTTT. Its translation is CASSEETGYNQPQHF.

This clone was counted a few times. The chain combines TRBV6-4 with TRBJ2-2; D is perhaps TRBD2 (6 bases). This CDR3 is built from 16 residues. V lost 0 bases and J 4 bases, leaving 12 bases between the germline ends. The germline V gene has CDR1 MRHNA and CDR2 SNTAGT. DNA for the CDR3: TGTGCCAGCAGTGACTCCAGTAGCGGAGCCACCGGGGAGCTGTTTTTT. As protein: CASSDSSSGATGELFF.

The chain couples TRBV5-5 to TRBJ2-7; TRBD1 matches 10 bases. The germline V gene has CDR1 SGHKS and CDR2 YYEKEE (reference sequence). Trimming at V came to 7 bases and at J to 6 bases, leaving 10 bases not matched to a gene. The CDR3 contains 14 residues. The CDR3 nucleotides are TGTGCCAGCCAATCCGGGACAGGGGTTTTCGAGCAGTACTTC. This sequence encodes CASQSGTGVFEQYF. The whole variable domain, remainder taken from reference TRBV5-5 and TRBJ2-7, is DAGVTQSPTHLIKTRGQQVTLRCSPISGHKSVSWYQQVLGQGPQFIFQYYEKEERGRGNFPDRFSARQFPNYSSELNVNALLLGDSALYLCASQSGTGVFEQYFGPGTRLTVT.

CDR3 in amino acids: CSASPSGMVADTQYF. The CDR3 DNA reads TGCAGTGCTAGTCCTAGCGGGATGGTTGCAGATACGCAGTATTTT. The rearrangement joins TRBV20-1 to TRBJ2-3, with 9 bases fitting TRBD2. Germline V gene data show CDR1 as DFQATT and CDR2 as SNEGSKA (reference sequence). The CDR3 spans 15 residues. The V segment lost 3 bases and the J segment 4 bases; nucleotides outside the gene matches: 8.

The chain uses TRBV19 and TRBJ2-5, with TRBD1 identical over 7 bases. V lost 5 bases and J lost 4; bases outside the gene matches: 10. CDR3 size: 15 residues. Germline V gene lookup returns CDR1 LNHDA and CDR2 SQIVND (reference sequence). CDR3 sequence: CASSPEDRVGETQYF. CDR3 bases: TGTGCCAGTAGTCCTGAAGACAGGGTCGGAGAGACCCAGTACTTC. The full variable domain, completed using reference TRBV19 and TRBJ2-5, is DGGITQSPKYLFRKEGQNVTLSCEQNLNHDAMYWYRQDPGQGLRLIYYSQIVNDFQKGDIAEGYSVSREKKESFPLTVTSAQKNPTAFYLCASSPEDRVGETQYFGPGTRLLVL.

The chain recombines TRBV4-1 with TRBJ2-7; 10 bases align to TRBD1. The length of the CDR3 is 15 residues. CDR1 and CDR2 (germline): MGHRA, YSYEKL. V was clipped by 4 bases and J by 2 bases; unmatched bases: 5. In DNA form, the CDR3 reads TGCGCCAGCAGCCGAGGACAGGGGGTTACCTACGAGCAGTACTTC. As protein: CASSRGQGVTYEQYF.

The chain uses TRBV12-3 or TRBV12-4 and TRBJ1-6; 7 bases are a match to TRBD1. The CDR3 has 13 residues. J lost 6 bases, V lost 4 bases, and 0 bases had no gene match. Written as DNA, the CDR3 is TGTGCCAGCAGTTACAGGGGTAATTCACCCCTCCACTTT. Amino acids: CASSYRGNSPLHF.

This chain links TRBV28 with TRBJ2-7, with a tentative D call TRBD2 (5 bases). Germline CDR1 and CDR2: MDHEN and SYDVKM. V was shortened by 3 bases and J by 1 base, with 10 bases between the two germline ends. The CDR3 has 14 amino acids. The CDR3 DNA follows: TGTGCCAGCAGTTTGGGGTTAGCGTCCTACGAGCAGTACTTC. As protein: CASSLGLASYEQYF.

The V gene is TRBV20-1, the J gene TRBJ1-5; 9 nucleotides agree with TRBD1. The CDR3 consists of 13 residues. Trimming at V came to 3 bases and at J to 7 bases, leaving 4 bases not matched to a gene. Germline loops: CDR1 DFQATT, CDR2 SNEGSKA (reference sequence). CDR3 protein: CSASPGQGQPQHF. In nucleotides, the CDR3 is TGCAGTGCTAGTCCGGGACAGGGCCAGCCCCAGCATTTT.

The chain couples TRBV6-1 to TRBJ2-3; 9 bases are shared with TRBD2. With 3 bases clipped from V and 3 bases from J, the junction kept 7 bases outside the gene matches. The CDR3 is made up of 16 amino acids. Germline CDR1 MNHNS, CDR2 SASEGT. The CDR3 is CASSEGGGGKTDTQYF. The CDR3 coding sequence is TGTGCCAGCAGTGAGGGCGGGGGGGGAAAGACAGATACGCAGTATTTT.

V is TRBV6-5 and J is TRBJ2-7; D is possibly TRBD1 (6 bases). Per germline, CDR1 MNHEY and CDR2 SVGAGI. V gave up 6 bases and J gave up 7 bases, with 22 bases separating them. This CDR3 has 15 amino acids. The CDR3 DNA reads TGTGCCAGCAGCGCCGGTTATGGGGGCTTGAGGGAGCAGTACTTC. It is translated as CASSAGYGGLREQYF.

This chain uses TRBV20-1 with TRBJ1-2; a weak D match, TRBD1 (6 bases). V was pared by 3 bases and J by 9 bases, with 11 bases between. The CDR3 is made up of 11 amino acids. CDR1 DFQATT and CDR2 SNEGSKA come from the germline V gene (reference sequence). CDR3 DNA: TGCAGTGCTAGGACGGACAGCAGCTACACCTTC. Translation gives CSARTDSSYTF.

This clone came up a few times. The chain uses TRBV19 and TRBJ1-2; TRBD1 agrees at 8 bases. CDR1 and CDR2 from the germline V gene are LNHDA and SQIVND (reference sequence). V trimming: 3 bases; J trimming: 7 bases; junction bases outside the gene matches: 13. There are 16 residues in the CDR3. The CDR3 loop reads CASSIFSTGEESGYTF. Written as DNA, the CDR3 is TGTGCCAGTAGTATTTTCTCGACAGGGGAAGAGAGTGGCTACACCTTC.